These T cell receptor beta chains were read from a single sample in a study of early T cells in non-severe SARS-CoV-2 infection. From the 5' RACE reads, TCRdb called clonotypes with MiXCR, one entry per CDR3 protein. The data contain around 88,000 distinct CDR3 sequences, approximately 15% of them singletons. The sequenced material came from whole blood. The receptors stem from an adult who was a healthcare worker with PCR-confirmed SARS-CoV-2 infection or an uninfected control (not recorded which). Each CDR3 is given with its conserved first and last residue. D genes are given only for firm matches. Size values are once, few and many counts, or a class for expanded clones, and some rows have none.

NA	TRBJ2-3	NA	TRBV5-5	TGTACCAGCAGCTTGGTCAGTTCCACAGATACGCAGTATTTT	CTSSLVSSTDTQYF
NA	TRBJ1-2	many	TRBV9	TGTGCCAGCAGCGTTGCCGGAAACTATGGCTACACCTTC	CASSVAGNYGYTF
NA	TRBJ2-3	NA	TRBV19	TGTGCCAGTAGTATCGAGACTATCGCAAGAGATACGCAGTATTTT	CASSIETIARDTQYF
TRBD2	TRBJ2-7	NA	TRBV5-5	TGTGCCAGCAGCTTGCGGACTAGGGACGAGCAGTACTTC	CASSLRTRDEQYF
NA	TRBJ2-7	NA	TRBV27	TGTGCCAGCAGTACCCGGCCCTCCTACGAGCAGTACTTC	CASSTRPSYEQYF
NA	TRBJ2-7	many	TRBV7-9	TGTGCCAGCAGCTCGACCGGACCATCTGACGAGCAGTACTTC	CASSSTGPSDEQYF
NA	TRBJ1-2	few	TRBV30	TGTGCCTGGAGTGAGGGATATGGCTACACCTTC	CAWSEGYGYTF
NA	TRBJ1-1	NA	TRBV20-1	TGCAGTGCTCTGACCGGGCAGGACACTGAAGCTTTCTTT	CSALTGQDTEAFF
NA	TRBJ2-7	few	TRBV28	TGTGCCAGCAGTTTGCGCCTACTGGGCCCCCACGAGCAGTACTTC	CASSLRLLGPHEQYF
NA	TRBJ2-7	NA	TRBV6-6	TGTGCCAGCAGTTACCTGCAACTCGGGTACGAGCAGTACTTC	CASSYLQLGYEQYF
NA	TRBJ1-5	NA	TRBV5-1	TGCGCCAGCAGCTTAGGACCCACCGACCAGCCCCAGCATTTT	CASSLGPTDQPQHF
NA	TRBJ2-1	NA	TRBV12-3/TRBV12-4	TGTGCCAGCAGCCCTCCACTAGGGATTCGGTTCTTC	CASSPPLGIRFF
TRBD1	TRBJ1-1	many	TRBV12-3/TRBV12-4	TGTGCCAGCAGTCCTTCGCCGACAGGGGCATCCGAAGCTTTCTTT	CASSPSPTGASEAFF
NA	TRBJ1-6	many	TRBV15	TGTGCCACCAGCAGTCCGAGTACACCCCTCCACTTT	CATSSPSTPLHF
NA	TRBJ1-2	NA	TRBV6-5	TGTGCCAGCGTTTCCCAGGGCCGGGGTAACTATGGCTACACCTTC	CASVSQGRGNYGYTF
TRBD1	TRBJ1-4	few	TRBV6-1	TGTGCCAGCAACAGGGGAATAGGTAATGAAAAACTGTTTTTT	CASNRGIGNEKLFF
NA	TRBJ2-5	NA	TRBV20-1	TGCAGTGCTAGGGAGACCCAGTACTTC	CSARETQYF
NA	TRBJ1-4	NA	TRBV4-1	TGCGCCAGCAGCCAAGATAAAAAACTGTTTTTT	CASSQDKKLFF
NA	TRBJ2-5	many	TRBV27	TGTGCCAGCAGCCCCCAGTTGGGGACCCAGTACTTC	CASSPQLGTQYF
NA	TRBJ2-1	many	TRBV7-6	TGTGCCAGCACCCCGTGGCAGGCCGAGTATGAGCAGTTCTTC	CASTPWQAEYEQFF
NA	TRBJ2-2	few	TRBV5-1	TGCGCCAGCAGCTTGGATGACGTCAGGGAGCTGTTTTTT	CASSLDDVRELFF
TRBD1	TRBJ1-2	NA	TRBV5-1	TGCGCCAGCATGGGACAGGGGGCGCACGGCTATGGCTACACCTTC	CASMGQGAHGYGYTF
NA	TRBJ1-2	NA	TRBV10-1	TGCGCCAGCAGTGAGTCTCGGGCAGACTATGGCTACACCTTC	CASSESRADYGYTF
NA	TRBJ2-5	NA	TRBV11-1	TGTGCCAGCAGCTTATTTGGCCCAGGAGAGACCCAGTACTTC	CASSLFGPGETQYF
NA	TRBJ2-6	many	TRBV28	TGTGCCAGCAGCTGGGCCTCACCTTCTGGGGCCAACGTCCTGACTTTC	CASSWASPSGANVLTF
NA	TRBJ2-1	few	TRBV14	TGTGCCAGCAGCCAAGAGTGGCTAGCCCCAGCCGTTGAGCAGTTCTTC	CASSQEWLAPAVEQFF
TRBD1	TRBJ2-7	NA	TRBV28	TGTGCCAGCAGTTTTCCGGGACAGGGTAGCGAGCAGTACTTC	CASSFPGQGSEQYF
NA	TRBJ1-1	few	TRBV12-3/TRBV12-4	TGTGCCAGTGTGATGGGGAACACTGAAGCTTTCTTT	CASVMGNTEAFF
TRBD2	TRBJ2-7	NA	TRBV6-1	TGTGCCAGCAGTGAACAGGCCAGCGGGAGGCCCCTCTTC	CASSEQASGRPLF
NA	TRBJ2-7	many	TRBV5-1	TGCGCCAGCAGCTCACGGGACATTCTTACCTACGAGCAGTACTTC	CASSSRDILTYEQYF
NA	TRBJ2-1	few	TRBV29-1	TGCAGCGATTTTAGGGGTTCCTACAATGAGCAGTTCTTC	CSDFRGSYNEQFF
NA	TRBJ1-2	many	TRBV28	TGTGCCAGCATCCACAGGGACTACTTGTATGGCTACACCTTC	CASIHRDYLYGYTF
NA	TRBJ1-5	NA	TRBV20-1	TGCAGTGCTCTAAGTGGTGGGATACGCCTCAATCAGCCCCAGCATTTT	CSALSGGIRLNQPQHF
NA	TRBJ2-7	many	TRBV20-1	TGCAGTGCTAGACCTAGCCTCGGTGGGGTAACCTACGAGCAGTACTTC	CSARPSLGGVTYEQYF
NA	TRBJ1-1	many	TRBV30	TGTGCCTGGAGAAAAGGGAACACTGAAGCTTTCTTT	CAWRKGNTEAFF
TRBD1	TRBJ2-1	NA	TRBV7-6	TGTGCCAGCAGCTTAGGGACAGGGGTTCGGGAGCAGTTCTTC	CASSLGTGVREQFF
TRBD1	TRBJ1-5	few	TRBV2	TGTGCCAGCCAGGGACAGGGTAAGAATCAGCCCCAGCATTTT	CASQGQGKNQPQHF
TRBD1	TRBJ1-5	NA	TRBV19	TGTGCCAGTAGTATAGGGGGCAGGGGGGATCAGCCCCAGCATTTT	CASSIGGRGDQPQHF
NA	TRBJ1-6	NA	TRBV15	TGTGCCACCAGCGTAGCTACAGGACGAAATTCACCCCTCCACTTT	CATSVATGRNSPLHF
TRBD1	TRBJ2-7	few	TRBV19	TGTGCCAGTAGTTCCCCGTCGGACAGGGTTTACGAGCAGTACTTC	CASSSPSDRVYEQYF
NA	TRBJ2-1	many	TRBV20-1	TGCAGTGCCCTGAAGGTGGCCTACAATGAGCAGTTCTTC	CSALKVAYNEQFF
NA	TRBJ2-7	many	TRBV10-3	TGTGCCATCAGTGCCGAAGGGTACCACGAGCAGTACTTC	CAISAEGYHEQYF
TRBD2	TRBJ2-1	few	TRBV7-9	TGTGCCAGCAGCCGACTAGCGGGAGAGGTTAATGAGCAGTTCTTC	CASSRLAGEVNEQFF
TRBD2	TRBJ2-1	NA	TRBV6-6	TGTGCCAGCAGTTGGGCCGGGGCTAGCGGACCGAATGAGCAGTTCTTC	CASSWAGASGPNEQFF
NA	TRBJ2-4	NA	TRBV7-9	TGTGCCAGCAGCTTTTGGGACAAAAACATTCAGTACTTC	CASSFWDKNIQYF
TRBD2	TRBJ2-7	NA	TRBV5-1	TGCGCCAGCAGCCCCGGGACTAGCGGGGAGCGGGCCCGCTCCTACGAGCAGTACTTC	CASSPGTSGERARSYEQYF
TRBD1	TRBJ1-2	NA	TRBV7-2	TGTGCCAGCGACCTGGACAGGGACCACTATGGCTACACCTTC	CASDLDRDHYGYTF
NA	TRBJ1-2	NA	TRBV6-5	TGTGCCAGCAGTCGGGGGACGGCTCATGGCTACACCTTC	CASSRGTAHGYTF
NA	TRBJ2-3	NA	TRBV6-6	TGTGCCAGCAGTTACGTGGATTTCTCCGGAGATACGCAGTATTTT	CASSYVDFSGDTQYF
NA	TRBJ2-7	few	TRBV4-1	TGCGCCAGCAGCCAAGGCCAGCGTAACACCTACGAGCAGTACTTC	CASSQGQRNTYEQYF
NA	TRBJ2-1	NA	TRBV7-9	TGTGCCAGCAGATTGCCGGGAGATGAGCAGTTCTTC	CASRLPGDEQFF
NA	TRBJ2-7	few	TRBV7-6	TGTGCCAGCAGCCGGGACACCGCGGACGAGCAGTACTTC	CASSRDTADEQYF
NA	TRBJ2-3	once	TRBV5-1	TGCGCCAGCAGTTTTTCAGGGTCTACTAGCACAGATACGCAGTATTTT	CASSFSGSTSTDTQYF